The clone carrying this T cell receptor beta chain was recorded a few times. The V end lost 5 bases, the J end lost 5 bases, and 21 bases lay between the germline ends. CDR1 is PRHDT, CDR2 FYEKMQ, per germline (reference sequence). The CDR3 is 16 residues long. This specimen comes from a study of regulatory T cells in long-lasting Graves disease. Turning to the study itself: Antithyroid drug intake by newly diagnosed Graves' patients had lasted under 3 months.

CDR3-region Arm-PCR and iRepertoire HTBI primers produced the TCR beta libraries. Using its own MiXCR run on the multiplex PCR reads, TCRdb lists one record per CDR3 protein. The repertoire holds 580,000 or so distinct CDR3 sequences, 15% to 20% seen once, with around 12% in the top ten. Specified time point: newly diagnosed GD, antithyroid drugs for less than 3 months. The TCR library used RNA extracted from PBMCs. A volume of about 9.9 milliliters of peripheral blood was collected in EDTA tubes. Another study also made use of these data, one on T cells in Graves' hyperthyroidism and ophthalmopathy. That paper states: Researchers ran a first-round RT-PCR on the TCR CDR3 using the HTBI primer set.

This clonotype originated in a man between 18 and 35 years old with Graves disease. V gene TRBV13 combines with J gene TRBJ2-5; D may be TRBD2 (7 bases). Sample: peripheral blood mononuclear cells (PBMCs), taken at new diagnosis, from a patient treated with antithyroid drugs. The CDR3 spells CASSKPRGGEQETQYF. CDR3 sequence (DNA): TGTGCCAGCAGCAAGCCGAGGGGGGGAGAGCAGGAGACCCAGTACTTC.